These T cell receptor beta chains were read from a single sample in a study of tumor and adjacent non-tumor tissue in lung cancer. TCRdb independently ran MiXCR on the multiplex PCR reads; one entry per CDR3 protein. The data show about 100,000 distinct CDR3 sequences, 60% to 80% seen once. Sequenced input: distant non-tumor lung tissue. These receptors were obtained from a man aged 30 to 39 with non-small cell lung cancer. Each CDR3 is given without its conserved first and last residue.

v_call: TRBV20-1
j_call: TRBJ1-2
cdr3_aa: SAPSTGGVVKHYGYT

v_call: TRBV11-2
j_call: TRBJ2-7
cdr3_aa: ANSLAQGSGEQY

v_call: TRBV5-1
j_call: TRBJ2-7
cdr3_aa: ASRPGWPYEQY

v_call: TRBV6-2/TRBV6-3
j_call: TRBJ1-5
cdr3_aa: ASSSWDSNQPQH

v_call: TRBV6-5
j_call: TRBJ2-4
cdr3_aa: ASSYGLAGFKNIQY

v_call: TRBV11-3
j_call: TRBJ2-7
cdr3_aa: AVSPDSYEQY

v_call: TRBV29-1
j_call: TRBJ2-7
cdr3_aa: SVGEWGPSSYEQY

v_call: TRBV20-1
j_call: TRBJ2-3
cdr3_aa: SARGVSGRAGPDTQY

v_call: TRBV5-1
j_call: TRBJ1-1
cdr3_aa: VSSMVGDAEAF

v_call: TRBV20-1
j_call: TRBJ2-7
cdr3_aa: SARVTAGTPGEHY

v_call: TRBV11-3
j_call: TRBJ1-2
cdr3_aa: ASSLGLSGCT

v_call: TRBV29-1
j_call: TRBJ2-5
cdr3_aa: STSLGGNHETQY

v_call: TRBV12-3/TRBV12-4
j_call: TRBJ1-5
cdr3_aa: ASSLGQGAYQPQH

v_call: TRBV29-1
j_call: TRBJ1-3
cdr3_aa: SVARVPSGNVIY

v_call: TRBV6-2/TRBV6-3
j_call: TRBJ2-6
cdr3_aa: ASSYFSGANVLT

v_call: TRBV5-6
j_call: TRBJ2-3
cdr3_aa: ASKMIFTDTQN

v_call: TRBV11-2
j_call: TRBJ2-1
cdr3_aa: ASSPWIGRYNEQF

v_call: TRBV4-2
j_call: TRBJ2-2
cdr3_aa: ASSQEDSGVGGELF

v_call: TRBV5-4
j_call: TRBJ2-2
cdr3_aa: ASSSSGDITGGLS

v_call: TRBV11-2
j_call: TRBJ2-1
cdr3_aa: ASSRHEGVYNEQF

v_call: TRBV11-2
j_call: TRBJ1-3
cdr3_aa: ASSLDVSPYSGNTIY

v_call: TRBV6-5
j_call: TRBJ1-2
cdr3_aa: VSSTFLGGGDYT

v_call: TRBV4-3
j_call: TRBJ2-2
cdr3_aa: ASSPRAEAVGGELF

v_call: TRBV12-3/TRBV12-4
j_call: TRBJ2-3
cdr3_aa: ASNAGGPSDTQY

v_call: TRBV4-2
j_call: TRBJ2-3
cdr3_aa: ASSPRTSGDTDMQY

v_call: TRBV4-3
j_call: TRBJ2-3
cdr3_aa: ASSQGTGITDTQY

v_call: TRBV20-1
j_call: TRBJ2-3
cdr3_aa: SLFGTLTAGRLQY

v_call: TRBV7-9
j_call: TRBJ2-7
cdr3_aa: ASSLAGSYEQY

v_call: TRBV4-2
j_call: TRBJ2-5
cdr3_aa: ASSQETSGGPGENQY

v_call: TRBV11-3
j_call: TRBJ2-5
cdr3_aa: ASNLEAGGQESQY

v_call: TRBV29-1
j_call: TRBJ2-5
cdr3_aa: SAEGTCGLETQY

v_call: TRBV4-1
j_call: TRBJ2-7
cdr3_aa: ASSQDGLRDTYEQY

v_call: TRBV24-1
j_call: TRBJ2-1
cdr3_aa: ATNDFRPDNEQF

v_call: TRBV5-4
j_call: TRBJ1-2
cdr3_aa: ASSFRGCASYGYT